What follows is one T cell receptor beta chain and its context. What it recognizes is unknown. The sample carries other DNA sequences with the same CDR3. Germline CDR1 and CDR2: MNHEY and SVGAGI. The CDR3 contains 15 residues. Trimming stripped 0 bases from V and 4 bases from J, with 12 bases between. The data belong to a study of shared clonotypes between healthy human individuals. Background on the study: CD4 naive and memory got three plates each, CD8 naive two, CD8 memory one. Findings and limits, study-wide: The study sampled only blood, and tissue repertoires likely differ.

Evenly divided among several immunoSEQ plates was the genomic DNA of each subset. Per the original methods: For the immunoSEQ data, sequences were junction-only without quality scores, so filtering differed. Sequencing was performed with immunoSEQ multiplex PCR; in TCRdb, only in-frame clones are kept and a portion is missing. V, J and clone size are taken as reported in that table, and D and trimming were inferred from the DNA itself. This table has around 1.1 million clones, more than 75% appearing once. The chain couples TRBV6-5 to TRBJ1-2; a possible D gene is TRBD1 (5 bases). This TCR derives from a young man in good health. Some clones in this sample may be carry-over from other donors' samples. Material: memory CD4+ T cells from PBMCs. Specified subset: CD45RA-negative fraction. The CDR3 reads CASSYSTWGPYGYTF. DNA for the CDR3: TGTGCCAGCAGTTACTCGACATGGGGACCCTATGGCTACACCTTC.